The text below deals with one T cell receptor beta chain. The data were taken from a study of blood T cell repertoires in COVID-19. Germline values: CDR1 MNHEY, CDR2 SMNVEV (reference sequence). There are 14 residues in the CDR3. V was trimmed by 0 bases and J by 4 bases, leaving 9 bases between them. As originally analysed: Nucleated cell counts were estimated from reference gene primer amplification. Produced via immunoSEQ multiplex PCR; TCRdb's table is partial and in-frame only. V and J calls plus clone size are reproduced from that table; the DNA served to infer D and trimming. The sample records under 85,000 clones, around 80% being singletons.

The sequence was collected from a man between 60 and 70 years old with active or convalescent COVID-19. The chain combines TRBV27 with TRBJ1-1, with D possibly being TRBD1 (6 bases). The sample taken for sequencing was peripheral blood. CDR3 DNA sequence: TGTGCCAGCAGTTTATCGAGAGGGGGCACTGAAGCTTTCTTT. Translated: CASSLSRGGTEAFF.